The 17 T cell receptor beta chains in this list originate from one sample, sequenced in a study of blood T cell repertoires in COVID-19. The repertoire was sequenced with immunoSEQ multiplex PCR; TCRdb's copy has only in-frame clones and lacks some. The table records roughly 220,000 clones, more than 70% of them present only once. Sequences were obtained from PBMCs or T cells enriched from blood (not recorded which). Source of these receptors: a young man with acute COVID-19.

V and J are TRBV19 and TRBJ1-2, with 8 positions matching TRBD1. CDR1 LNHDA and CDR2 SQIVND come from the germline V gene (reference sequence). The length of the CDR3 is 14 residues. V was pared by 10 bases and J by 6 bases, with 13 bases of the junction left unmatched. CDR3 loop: CATNNPSGGDGYTF. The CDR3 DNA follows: TGTGCCACCAACAACCCCTCAGGGGGCGATGGCTACACCTTC.

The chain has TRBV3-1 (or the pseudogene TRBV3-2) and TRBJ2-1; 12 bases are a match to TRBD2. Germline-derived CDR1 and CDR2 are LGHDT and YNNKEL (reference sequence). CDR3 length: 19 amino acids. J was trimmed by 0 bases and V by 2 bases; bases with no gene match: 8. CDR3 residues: CASSQPGLAGPSSYNEQFF. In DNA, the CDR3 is TGTGCCAGCAGCCAACCTGGACTAGCGGGGCCCTCCTCCTACAATGAGCAGTTCTTC.

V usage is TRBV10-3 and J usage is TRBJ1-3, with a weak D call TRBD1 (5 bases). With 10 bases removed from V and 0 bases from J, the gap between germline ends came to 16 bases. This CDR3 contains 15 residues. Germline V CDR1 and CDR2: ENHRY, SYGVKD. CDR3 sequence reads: CASRTPKDSGNTIYF. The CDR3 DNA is TGTGCCAGCCGGACACCAAAAGACTCTGGAAACACCATATATTTT.

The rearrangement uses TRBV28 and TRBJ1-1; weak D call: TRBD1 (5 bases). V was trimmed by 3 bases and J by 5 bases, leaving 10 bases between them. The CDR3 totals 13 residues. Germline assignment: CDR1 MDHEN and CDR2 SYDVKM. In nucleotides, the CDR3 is TGTGCCAGCAGTTTCAGGGTTAGGACTGAAGCTTTCTTT. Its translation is CASSFRVRTEAFF.

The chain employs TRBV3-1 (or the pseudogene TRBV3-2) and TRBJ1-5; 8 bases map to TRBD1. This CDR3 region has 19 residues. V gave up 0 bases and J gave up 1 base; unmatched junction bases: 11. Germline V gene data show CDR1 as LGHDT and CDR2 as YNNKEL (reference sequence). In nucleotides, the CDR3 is TGTGCCAGCAGCCAAGACCCCCTTCGACAGGGGCGAAGCAATCAGCCCCAGCATTTT. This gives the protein CASSQDPLRQGRSNQPQHF.

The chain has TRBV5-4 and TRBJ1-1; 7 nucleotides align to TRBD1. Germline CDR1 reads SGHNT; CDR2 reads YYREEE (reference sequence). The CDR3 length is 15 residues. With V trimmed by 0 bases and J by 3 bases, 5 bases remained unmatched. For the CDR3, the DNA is TGTGCCAGCAGCTTGGGACAGGGAACGTACACTGAAGCTTTCTTT. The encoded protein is CASSLGQGTYTEAFF.

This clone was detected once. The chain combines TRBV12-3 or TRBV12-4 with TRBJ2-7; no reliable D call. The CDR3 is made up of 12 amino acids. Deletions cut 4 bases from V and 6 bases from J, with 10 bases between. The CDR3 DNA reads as TGTGCCAGCAGTTCCGCGAGGCTCGAGCAGTACTTC. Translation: CASSSARLEQYF.

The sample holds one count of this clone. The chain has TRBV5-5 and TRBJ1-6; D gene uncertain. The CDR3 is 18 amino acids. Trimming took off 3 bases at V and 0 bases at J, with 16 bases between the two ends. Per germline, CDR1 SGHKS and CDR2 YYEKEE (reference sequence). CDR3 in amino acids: CASSSGGGLSSYNSPLHF. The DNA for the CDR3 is TGTGCCAGCAGCTCCGGCGGAGGGCTTAGCTCCTATAATTCACCCCTCCACTTT.

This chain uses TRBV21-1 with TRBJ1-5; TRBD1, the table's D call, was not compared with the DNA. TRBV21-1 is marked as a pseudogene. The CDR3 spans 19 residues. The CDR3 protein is CASSKYEQGEVIGNQPQHF. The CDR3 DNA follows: TGTGCCAGCAGCAAATACGAACAGGGGGAGGTTATAGGCAATCAGCCCCAGCATTTT.

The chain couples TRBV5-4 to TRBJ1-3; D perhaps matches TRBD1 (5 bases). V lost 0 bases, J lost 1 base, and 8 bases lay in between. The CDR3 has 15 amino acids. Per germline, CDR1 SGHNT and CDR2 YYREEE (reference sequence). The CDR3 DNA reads TGTGCCAGCAGCTTGGTCGGGGGATCTGGAAACACCATATATTTT. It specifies CASSLVGGSGNTIYF.

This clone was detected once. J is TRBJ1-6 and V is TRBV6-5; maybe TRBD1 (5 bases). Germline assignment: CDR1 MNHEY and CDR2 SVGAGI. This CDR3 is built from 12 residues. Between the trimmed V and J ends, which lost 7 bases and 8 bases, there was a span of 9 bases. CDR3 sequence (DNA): TGTGCCAGCACCCGGGGGGATTCACCCCTCCACTTT. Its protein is CASTRGDSPLHF.

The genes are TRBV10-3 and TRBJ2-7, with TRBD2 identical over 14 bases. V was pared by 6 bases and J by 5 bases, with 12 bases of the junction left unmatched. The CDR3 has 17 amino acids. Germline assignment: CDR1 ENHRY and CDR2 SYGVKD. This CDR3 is CAIRGLAGGPVEDEQYF. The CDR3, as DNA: TGTGCCATCAGAGGACTAGCGGGGGGTCCCGTGGAGGACGAGCAGTACTTC.

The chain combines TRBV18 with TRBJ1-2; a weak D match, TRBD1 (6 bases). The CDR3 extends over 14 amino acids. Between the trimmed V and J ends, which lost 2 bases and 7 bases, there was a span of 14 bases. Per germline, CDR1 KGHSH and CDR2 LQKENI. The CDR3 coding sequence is TGTGCCAGCTCACCATCAGCAGGGGAAATTGGCTACACCTTC. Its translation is CASSPSAGEIGYTF.

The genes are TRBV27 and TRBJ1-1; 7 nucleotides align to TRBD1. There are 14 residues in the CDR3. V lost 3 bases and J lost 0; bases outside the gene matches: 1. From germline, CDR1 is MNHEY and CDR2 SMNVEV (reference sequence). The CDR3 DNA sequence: TGTGCCAGCAGTTTTCAGGGGGTGAACACTGAAGCTTTCTTT. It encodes CASSFQGVNTEAFF.

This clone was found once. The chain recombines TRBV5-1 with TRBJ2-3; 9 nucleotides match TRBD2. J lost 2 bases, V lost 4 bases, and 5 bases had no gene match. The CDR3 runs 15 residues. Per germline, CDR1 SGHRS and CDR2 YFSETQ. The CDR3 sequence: CASSLPSGATDTQYF. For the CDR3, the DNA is TGCGCCAGCAGCCTGCCTAGCGGGGCCACAGATACGCAGTATTTT.

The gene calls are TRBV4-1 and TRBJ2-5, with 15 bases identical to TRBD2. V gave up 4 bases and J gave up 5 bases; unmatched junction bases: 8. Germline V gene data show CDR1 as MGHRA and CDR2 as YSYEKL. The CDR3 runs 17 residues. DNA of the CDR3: TGCGCCAGCAGCCCTAGGACTAGCGGGGGGGTCTGGGAGACCCAGTACTTC. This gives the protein CASSPRTSGGVWETQYF.

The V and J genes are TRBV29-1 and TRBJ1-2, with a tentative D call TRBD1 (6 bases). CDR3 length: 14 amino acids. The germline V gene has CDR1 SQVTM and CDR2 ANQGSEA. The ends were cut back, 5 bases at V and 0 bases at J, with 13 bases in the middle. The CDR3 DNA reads TGCAGCGTTCCCAGACAGGAAGCTAACTATGGCTACACCTTC. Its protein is CSVPRQEANYGYTF.